This T cell receptor beta chain was sequenced for a study of identical twins. TCRdb processed the 5' RACE reads anew with MiXCR; each CDR3 protein has one entry. The table has about 470,000 distinct CDR3 sequences, more than 20% seen once. This CDR3 comprises 12 residues. Germline V gives CDR1 SQVTM, CDR2 ANQGSEA. V gave up 7 bases and J gave up 3 bases; unmatched junction bases: 6. The same data also went into a second study, on T cells expressing NK-cell markers.

This TCR was sampled from a woman aged 18-29 years in good health. Specimen: CD4+ T cells sorted from blood. This chain links TRBV29-1 with TRBJ2-7; 7 bases match TRBD1. Here the CDR3 DNA reads TGCAGCGCCGGGACAGAGTTCTACGAGCAGTACTTC. Translation: CSAGTEFYEQYF.